This T cell receptor (beta chain) was retrieved from a study of T cells expressing NK-cell markers. Study-level information: With respect to HCMV, most of the eight sequenced donors were seropositive, and one was seronegative. Study-level findings and limits: In a group of about six donors, dominant NKG2C+ clonotypes represented 1.0-7.0% of CD8+ T cells. Whether expanded NKG2C+ T cell clones recognized HCMV stayed uncertain. These clonotypes, the leaders elsewhere, also led the CD3+CD56-NKG2C+ fraction in a handful of donors.

A note on this clonotype: The antigen remains unidentified.

Reanalyzing the 5' RACE reads, TCRdb keeps one entry per CDR3 protein, without DNA. This listing includes over 200,000 distinct CDR3 sequences. Germline-derived CDR1 and CDR2 are DFQATT and SNEGSKA (reference sequence). The CDR3 sequence is 14 residues long. Sequences were obtained from blood T cells: a sorted CD56 or NKG2C T cell subset, CD4+ or CD8+ T cells, or bulk PBMC T cells (not recorded which). This TCR derives from a man between 18 and 29 years old in good health. The V gene is TRBV20-1, the J gene TRBJ2-7; the D call from TCRdb, TRBD2, cannot be confirmed without DNA. CDR3 amino acids: CSASPTSGNYEQYF.